These T cell receptor beta chains were read from a single sample in a study of blood T cell repertoires in COVID-19. Clones were sequenced by immunoSEQ multiplex PCR, and TCRdb holds only the in-frame ones, with some missing. Found here are approximately 200,000 clones, more than 65% of them singletons; the top ten hold less than 9.5%. What was sequenced was PBMCs or T cells enriched from blood (not recorded which). The receptors were sampled from a man in his forties who had recovered from COVID-19. CDR3s include the opening cysteine and the closing phenylalanine or tryptophan. The order of the fields is D gene, J gene, clone size, V gene, CDR3 protein, CDR3 DNA. The D gene is left open where the match is weak. Only part of the rows carry a size: once, few, many, or a class if the clone is expanded.

D: TRBD1
J: TRBJ1-6
size: NA
V: TRBV2
CDR3: CASRVPGTGLSSYNSPLHF
DNA: TGTGCCAGCAGGGTGCCGGGGACAGGGCTAAGCTCCTATAATTCACCCCTCCACTTT

D: TRBD1
J: TRBJ1-5
size: NA
V: TRBV19
CDR3: CASSTTGGRQPQHF
DNA: TGTGCCAGTAGTACAACAGGGGGCAGACAGCCCCAGCATTTT

D: TRBD1
J: TRBJ2-1
size: NA
V: TRBV3-1/TRBV3-2
CDR3: CASSRNVPGQGVYNEQFF
DNA: TGTGCCAGCAGCCGAAACGTACCGGGACAGGGGGTATACAATGAGCAGTTCTTC

D: TRBD1
J: TRBJ1-2
size: few
V: TRBV2
CDR3: CASSTGQVRSGGYTF
DNA: TGTGCCAGCAGTACCGGACAGGTGAGGTCCGGTGGCTACACCTTC

D: NA
J: TRBJ2-3
size: NA
V: TRBV6-2/TRBV6-3
CDR3: CASSYGALLATQYF
DNA: TGTGCCAGCAGTTACGGGGCTCTATTGGCTACGCAGTATTTT

D: TRBD2
J: TRBJ2-3
size: NA
V: TRBV2
CDR3: CASTSGGGTDTQYF
DNA: TGTGCCAGCACTAGCGGGGGGGGCACAGATACGCAGTATTTT

D: NA
J: TRBJ1-1
size: NA
V: TRBV19
CDR3: CASSIGRWHEAFF
DNA: TGTGCCAGTAGTATAGGTCGATGGCATGAAGCTTTCTTT

D: NA
J: TRBJ2-3
size: NA
V: TRBV21-1
CDR3: CASSPPRTSGGARTDTQYF
DNA: TGTGCCAGCAGCCCTCCCAGGACTAGCGGGGGGGCCAGGACAGATACGCAGTATTTT

D: TRBD2
J: TRBJ2-3
size: NA
V: TRBV30
CDR3: CAWSLSGAADTQYF
DNA: TGTGCCTGGAGTCTAAGCGGGGCGGCAGATACGCAGTATTTT

D: NA
J: TRBJ2-7
size: NA
V: TRBV20-1
CDR3: CSASSTGTYEQYF
DNA: TGCAGTGCTAGTAGTACCGGTACCTACGAGCAGTACTTC

D: NA
J: TRBJ1-1
size: NA
V: TRBV5-8
CDR3: CASRRTWEYNTEAFF
DNA: TGTGCCAGCAGACGTACTTGGGAGTATAACACTGAAGCTTTCTTT

D: NA
J: TRBJ1-5
size: NA
V: TRBV2
CDR3: CASNVGGTQPQHF
DNA: TGTGCCAGCAATGTGGGGGGGACTCAGCCCCAGCATTTT

D: TRBD2
J: TRBJ2-3
size: NA
V: TRBV11-2
CDR3: CASSPRLADTQYF
DNA: TGTGCCAGCAGCCCAAGACTAGCTGATACGCAGTATTTT

D: NA
J: TRBJ1-2
size: NA
V: TRBV5-8
CDR3: CASSLGQGPPHGYTF
DNA: TGTGCCAGCAGCTTGGGCCAGGGGCCTCCCCATGGCTACACCTTC

D: TRBD1
J: TRBJ2-3
size: once
V: TRBV28
CDR3: CASSSDRGWTDTQYF
DNA: TGTGCCAGCAGTTCCGACAGGGGTTGGACAGATACGCAGTATTTT

D: NA
J: TRBJ1-1
size: NA
V: TRBV4-3
CDR3: CASSQDFARNTEAFF
DNA: TGCGCCAGCAGCCAAGATTTCGCCAGGAACACTGAAGCTTTCTTT

D: TRBD1
J: TRBJ2-7
size: NA
V: TRBV5-4
CDR3: CASSSDGQGTGEQYF
DNA: TGTGCCAGCAGCTCGGATGGACAGGGGACCGGCGAGCAGTACTTC

D: NA
J: TRBJ1-2
size: few
V: TRBV4-1
CDR3: CASSQAGGIFSTGGYTF
DNA: TGCGCCAGCAGCCAAGCCGGGGGAATTTTCTCCACGGGGGGCTACACCTTC

D: NA
J: TRBJ2-1
size: NA
V: TRBV18
CDR3: CASSPPSGSSSYNEQFF
DNA: TGTGCCAGCTCACCACCGTCGGGGTCTAGCTCCTACAATGAGCAGTTCTTC

D: TRBD1
J: TRBJ1-6
size: once
V: TRBV28
CDR3: CASSLGGGDSPLHF
DNA: TGTGCCAGCAGTTTAGGAGGGGGCGACTCACCCCTCCACTTT

D: TRBD1
J: TRBJ2-4
size: once
V: TRBV6-5
CDR3: CASRLLQGWGNIQYF
DNA: TGTGCCAGCAGATTATTACAGGGGTGGGGGAACATTCAGTACTTC

D: NA
J: TRBJ2-5
size: NA
V: TRBV7-2
CDR3: CASSLSIKKETQYF
DNA: TGTGCCAGCAGCCTATCGATTAAAAAAGAGACCCAGTACTTC

D: NA
J: TRBJ2-3
size: NA
V: TRBV28
CDR3: CASSFLALGTQYF
DNA: TGTGCCAGCAGTTTTCTGGCCCTAGGTACGCAGTATTTT

D: TRBD2
J: TRBJ2-7
size: NA
V: TRBV5-1
CDR3: CASSFLAGEHYEQYF
DNA: TGCGCCAGCAGCTTCCTAGCGGGGGAACACTACGAGCAGTACTTC

D: NA
J: TRBJ1-2
size: NA
V: TRBV28
CDR3: CASSVRQGYTF
DNA: TGTGCCAGCAGTGTGCGACAGGGCTACACCTTC

D: NA
J: TRBJ1-2
size: NA
V: TRBV30
CDR3: CACDGGSYGYTF
DNA: TGTGCCTGTGACGGCGGCTCCTATGGCTACACCTTC

D: TRBD2
J: TRBJ2-1
size: NA
V: TRBV5-1
CDR3: CASSLGLAGDNEQFF
DNA: TGCGCCAGCAGCTTGGGACTAGCGGGGGACAATGAGCAGTTCTTC

D: TRBD1
J: TRBJ1-2
size: NA
V: TRBV7-8
CDR3: CASSDRDRGDYGYTF
DNA: TGTGCCAGCAGCGACCGGGACAGGGGTGACTATGGCTACACCTTC

D: NA
J: TRBJ1-1
size: NA
V: TRBV6-6
CDR3: CASQEGQNTEAFF
DNA: TGTGCCAGCCAAGAGGGACAGAACACTGAAGCTTTCTTT

D: TRBD2
J: TRBJ2-1
size: NA
V: TRBV4-3
CDR3: CASSQDLASGGPKKQFF
DNA: TGCGCCAGCAGCCAAGATCTGGCTAGCGGGGGTCCAAAAAAGCAGTTCTTC

D: NA
J: TRBJ2-3
size: NA
V: TRBV7-9
CDR3: CASSLTEGAGDTQYF
DNA: TGTGCCAGCAGTCTCACGGAGGGGGCTGGAGATACGCAGTATTTT

D: NA
J: TRBJ1-1
size: NA
V: TRBV2
CDR3: CASSERGRTEAFF
DNA: TGTGCCAGCAGTGAACGAGGAAGGACTGAAGCTTTCTTT

D: NA
J: TRBJ1-2
size: NA
V: TRBV2
CDR3: CASKGGVNYGYTF
DNA: TGTGCCAGCAAGGGAGGAGTTAACTATGGCTACACCTTC

D: TRBD2
J: TRBJ2-7
size: NA
V: TRBV30
CDR3: CAWSPFLTSGGTEQYF
DNA: TGTGCCTGGAGTCCCTTCTTGACTAGCGGGGGGACCGAGCAGTACTTC

D: NA
J: TRBJ1-3
size: NA
V: TRBV5-6
CDR3: CASSLASGNTIYF
DNA: TGTGCCAGCAGCTTGGCCTCGGGAAACACCATATATTTT

D: NA
J: TRBJ1-6
size: NA
V: TRBV7-3
CDR3: CASSADRTPNSPLHF
DNA: TGTGCCAGCAGCGCAGACAGGACCCCTAATTCACCCCTCCACTTT

D: NA
J: TRBJ1-2
size: NA
V: TRBV7-2
CDR3: CASSPELAGNYGYTF
DNA: TGTGCCAGCAGCCCCGAACTGGCGGGCAACTATGGCTACACCTTC

D: NA
J: TRBJ1-6
size: NA
V: TRBV7-9
CDR3: CASSLRPGPSYNSPLHF
DNA: TGTGCCAGCAGCTTACGTCCAGGGCCCTCCTATAATTCACCCCTCCACTTT

D: NA
J: TRBJ1-5
size: NA
V: TRBV11-2
CDR3: CASSLLQGSNQPQHF
DNA: TGTGCCAGCAGCTTACTACAGGGCAGCAATCAGCCCCAGCATTTT

D: TRBD2
J: TRBJ2-3
size: NA
V: TRBV4-2
CDR3: CASSPRVASGGTDTQYF
DNA: TGTGCCAGCAGCCCCCGGGTGGCTAGCGGAGGCACAGATACGCAGTATTTT

D: NA
J: TRBJ2-5
size: once
V: TRBV15
CDR3: CATSRDTVVGTQYF
DNA: TGTGCCACCAGCAGAGACACGGTAGTTGGGACCCAGTACTTC

D: TRBD2
J: TRBJ2-5
size: NA
V: TRBV11-2
CDR3: CASSPRVGSGVRETQYF
DNA: TGTGCCAGCAGCCCCAGAGTCGGTAGCGGGGTGAGGGAGACCCAGTACTTC

D: NA
J: TRBJ1-4
size: NA
V: TRBV7-9
CDR3: CASSLEGSRIEKLFF
DNA: TGTGCCAGCAGCTTAGAGGGGTCCCGGATTGAAAAACTGTTTTTT

D: NA
J: TRBJ1-6
size: NA
V: TRBV2
CDR3: CASSELPGDSLRSPLHF
DNA: TGTGCCAGCAGTGAACTGCCGGGAGACAGCCTACGGTCACCCCTCCACTTT

D: NA
J: TRBJ1-5
size: NA
V: TRBV9
CDR3: CASSERFWGHRQSNQPQHF
DNA: TGTGCCAGCAGCGAACGTTTTTGGGGACATAGGCAGAGCAATCAGCCCCAGCATTTT